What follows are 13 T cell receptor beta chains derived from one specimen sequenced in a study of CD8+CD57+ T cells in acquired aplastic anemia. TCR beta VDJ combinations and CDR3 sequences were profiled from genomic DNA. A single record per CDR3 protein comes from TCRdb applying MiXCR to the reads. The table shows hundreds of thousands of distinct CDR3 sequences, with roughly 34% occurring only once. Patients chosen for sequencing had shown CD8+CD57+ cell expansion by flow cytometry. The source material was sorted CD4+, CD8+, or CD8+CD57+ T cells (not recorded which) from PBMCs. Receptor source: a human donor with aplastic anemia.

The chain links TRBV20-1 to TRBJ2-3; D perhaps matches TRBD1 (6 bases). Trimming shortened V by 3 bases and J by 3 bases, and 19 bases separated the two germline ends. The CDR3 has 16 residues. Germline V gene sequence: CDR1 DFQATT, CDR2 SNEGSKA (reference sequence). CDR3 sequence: CSARAEPQGLTDTQYF. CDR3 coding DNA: TGCAGTGCTAGGGCAGAACCACAGGGTTTGACAGATACGCAGTATTTT.

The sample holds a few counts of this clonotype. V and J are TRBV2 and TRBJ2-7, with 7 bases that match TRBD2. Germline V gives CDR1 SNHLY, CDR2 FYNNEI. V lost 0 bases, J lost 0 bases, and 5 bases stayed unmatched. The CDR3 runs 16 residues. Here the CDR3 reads CASSEAGGIRSYEQYF. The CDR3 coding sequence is TGTGCCAGCAGTGAAGCGGGAGGGATCCGCTCCTACGAGCAGTACTTC.

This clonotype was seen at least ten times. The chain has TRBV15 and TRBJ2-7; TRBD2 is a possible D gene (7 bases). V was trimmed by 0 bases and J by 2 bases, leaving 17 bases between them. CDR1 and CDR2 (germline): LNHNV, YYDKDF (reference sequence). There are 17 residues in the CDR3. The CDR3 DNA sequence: TGTGCCACCAGCAGAGACCGGGGGGCGGGGACACCCTACGAGCAGTACTTC. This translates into CATSRDRGAGTPYEQYF.

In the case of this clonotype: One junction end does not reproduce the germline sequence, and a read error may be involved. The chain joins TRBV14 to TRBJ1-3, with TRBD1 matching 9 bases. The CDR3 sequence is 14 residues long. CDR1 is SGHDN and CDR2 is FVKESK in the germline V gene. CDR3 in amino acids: CASRTTGGGNAIYF. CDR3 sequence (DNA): TGTGCCAGCAGGACGACAGGGGGTGGAAACGCCATATACTTT.

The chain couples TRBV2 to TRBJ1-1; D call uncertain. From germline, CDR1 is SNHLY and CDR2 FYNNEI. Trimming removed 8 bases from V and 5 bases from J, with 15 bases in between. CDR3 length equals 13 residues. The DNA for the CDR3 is TGTGCCAGCTCACCCGACCACGGGACTGAAGCTTTCTTT. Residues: CASSPDHGTEAFF. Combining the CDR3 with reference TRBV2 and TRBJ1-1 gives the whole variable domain EPEVTQTPSHQVTQMGQEVILRCVPISNHLYFYWYRQILGQKVEFLVSFYNNEISEKSEIFDDQFSVERPDGSNFTLKIRSTKLEDSAMYFCASSPDHGTEAFFGQGTRLTVV.

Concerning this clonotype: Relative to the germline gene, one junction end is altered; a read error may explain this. The CDR3 region is CAGSVGPGVSSYEQYF. DNA of the CDR3: TGTGCCGGCAGCGTAGGTCCGGGAGTCAGCTCCTACGAGCAGTACTTC. This rearrangement joins TRBV9 to TRBJ2-7; a possible D gene is TRBD2 (6 bases). CDR3 size: 16 residues. Germline V gene sequence: CDR1 SGDLS, CDR2 YYNGEE. Drawing the rest from reference TRBV9 and TRBJ2-7, the complete variable domain is DSGVTQTPKHLITATGQRVTLRCSPRSGDLSVYWYQQSLDQGLQFLIQYYNGEERAKGNILERFSAQQFPDLHSELNLSSLELGDSALYFCAGSVGPGVSSYEQYFGPGTRLTVT.

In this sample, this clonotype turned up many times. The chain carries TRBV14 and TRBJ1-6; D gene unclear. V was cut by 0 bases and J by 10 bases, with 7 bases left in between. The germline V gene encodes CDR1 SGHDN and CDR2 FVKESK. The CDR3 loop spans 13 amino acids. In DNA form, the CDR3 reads TGTGCCAGCAGCCAAGAGTTGGGGTCACCCCTCCACTTT. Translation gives CASSQELGSPLHF.

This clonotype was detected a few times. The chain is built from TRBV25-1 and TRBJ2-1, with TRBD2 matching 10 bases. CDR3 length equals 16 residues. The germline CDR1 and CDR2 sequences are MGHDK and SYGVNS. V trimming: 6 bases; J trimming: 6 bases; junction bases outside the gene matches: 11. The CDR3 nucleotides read TGTGCCAGCAGCTTAGTGCTTGGACTAGCGGTCAATGAGCAGTTCTTC. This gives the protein CASSLVLGLAVNEQFF.

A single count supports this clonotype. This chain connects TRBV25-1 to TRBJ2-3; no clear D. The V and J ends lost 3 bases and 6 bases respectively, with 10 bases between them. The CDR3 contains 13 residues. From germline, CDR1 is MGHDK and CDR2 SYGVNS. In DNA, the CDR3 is TGTGCCAGCAGTGATAGTATGGGGGATACGCAGTATTTT. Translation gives CASSDSMGDTQYF.

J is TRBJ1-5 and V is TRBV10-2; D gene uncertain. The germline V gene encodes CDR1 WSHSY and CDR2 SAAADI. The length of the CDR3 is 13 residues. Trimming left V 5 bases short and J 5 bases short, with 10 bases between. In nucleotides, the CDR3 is TGCGCCAGCAGTTTTCGGGTTGATCAGCCCCAGCATTTT. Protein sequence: CASSFRVDQPQHF.

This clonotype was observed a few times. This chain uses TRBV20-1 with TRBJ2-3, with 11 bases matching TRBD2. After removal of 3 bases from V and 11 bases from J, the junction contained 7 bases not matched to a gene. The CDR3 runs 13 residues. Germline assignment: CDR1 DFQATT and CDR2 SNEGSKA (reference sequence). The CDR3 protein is CSASLLAGEGQYF. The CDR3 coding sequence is TGCAGTGCTAGCCTACTAGCGGGAGAGGGGCAGTATTTT.

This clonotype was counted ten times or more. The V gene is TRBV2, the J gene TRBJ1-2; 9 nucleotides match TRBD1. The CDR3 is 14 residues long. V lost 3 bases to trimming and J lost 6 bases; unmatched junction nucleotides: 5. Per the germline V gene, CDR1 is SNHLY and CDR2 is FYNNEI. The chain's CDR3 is CASSDRTGVNGYTF. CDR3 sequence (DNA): TGTGCCAGCAGTGATCGGACAGGGGTTAATGGCTACACCTTC. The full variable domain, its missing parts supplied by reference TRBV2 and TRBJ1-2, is EPEVTQTPSHQVTQMGQEVILRCVPISNHLYFYWYRQILGQKVEFLVSFYNNEISEKSEIFDDQFSVERPDGSNFTLKIRSTKLEDSAMYFCASSDRTGVNGYTFGSGTRLTVV.

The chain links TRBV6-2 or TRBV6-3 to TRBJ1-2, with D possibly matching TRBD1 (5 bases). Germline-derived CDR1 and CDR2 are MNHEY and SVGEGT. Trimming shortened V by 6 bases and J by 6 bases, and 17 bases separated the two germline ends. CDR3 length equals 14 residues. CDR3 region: CASRRNWDGDGYTF. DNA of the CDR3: TGTGCCAGCAGAAGAAATTGGGACGGAGATGGCTACACCTTC.